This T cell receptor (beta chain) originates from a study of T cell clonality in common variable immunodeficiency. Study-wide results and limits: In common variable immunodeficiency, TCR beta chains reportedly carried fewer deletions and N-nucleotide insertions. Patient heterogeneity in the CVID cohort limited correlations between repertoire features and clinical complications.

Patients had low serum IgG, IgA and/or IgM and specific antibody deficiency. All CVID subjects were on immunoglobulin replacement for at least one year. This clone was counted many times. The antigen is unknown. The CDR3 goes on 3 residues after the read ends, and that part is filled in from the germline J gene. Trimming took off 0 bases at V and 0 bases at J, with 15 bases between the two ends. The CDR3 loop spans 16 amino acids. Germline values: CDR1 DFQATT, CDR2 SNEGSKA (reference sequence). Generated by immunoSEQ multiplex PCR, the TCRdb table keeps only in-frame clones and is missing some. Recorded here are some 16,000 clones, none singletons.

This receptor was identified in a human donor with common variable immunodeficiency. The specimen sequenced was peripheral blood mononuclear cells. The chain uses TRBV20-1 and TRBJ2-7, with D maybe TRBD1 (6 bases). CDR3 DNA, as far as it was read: TGCAGTGCTAGAGATCATCTAACAGGGAGCTCCTACGAG. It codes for CSARDHLTGSSYE. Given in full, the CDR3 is CSARDHLTGSSYEQYF.